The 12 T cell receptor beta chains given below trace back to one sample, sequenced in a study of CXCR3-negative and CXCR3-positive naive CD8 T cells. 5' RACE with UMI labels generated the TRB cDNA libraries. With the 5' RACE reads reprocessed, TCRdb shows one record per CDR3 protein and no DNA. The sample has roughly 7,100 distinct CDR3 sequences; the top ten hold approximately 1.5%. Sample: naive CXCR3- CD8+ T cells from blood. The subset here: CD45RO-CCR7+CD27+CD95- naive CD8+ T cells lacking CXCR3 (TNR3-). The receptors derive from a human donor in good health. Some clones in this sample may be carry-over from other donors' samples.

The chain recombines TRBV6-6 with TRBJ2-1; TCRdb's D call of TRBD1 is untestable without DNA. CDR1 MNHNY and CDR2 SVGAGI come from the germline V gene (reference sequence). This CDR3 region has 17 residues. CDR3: CASRRTPGQGPTNEQFF.

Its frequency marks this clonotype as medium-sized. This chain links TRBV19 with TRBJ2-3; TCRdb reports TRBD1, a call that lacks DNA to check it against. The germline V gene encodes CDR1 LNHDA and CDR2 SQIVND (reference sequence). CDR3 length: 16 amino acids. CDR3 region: CASSLSGRLTTDTQYF.

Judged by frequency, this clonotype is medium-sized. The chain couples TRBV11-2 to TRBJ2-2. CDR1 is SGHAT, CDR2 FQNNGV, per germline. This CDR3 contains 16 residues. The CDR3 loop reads CASSFLQVLGTGELFF.

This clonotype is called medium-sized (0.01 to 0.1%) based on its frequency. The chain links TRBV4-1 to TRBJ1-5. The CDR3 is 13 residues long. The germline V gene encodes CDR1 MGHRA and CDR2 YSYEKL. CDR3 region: CASSQEGVQPQHF.

The CDR3 sequence is CASSSERQKEYYEQYF. The V call is TRBV7-9, the J call TRBJ2-7; TCRdb names TRBD1, which stays unverified in the absence of DNA. In germline, CDR1 is SEHNR, CDR2 FQNEAQ (reference sequence). This CDR3 is 16 amino acids long.

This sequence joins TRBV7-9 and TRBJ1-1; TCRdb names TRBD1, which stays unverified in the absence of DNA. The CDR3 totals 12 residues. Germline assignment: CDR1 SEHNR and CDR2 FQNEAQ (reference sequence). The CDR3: CASSGGGTEAFF.

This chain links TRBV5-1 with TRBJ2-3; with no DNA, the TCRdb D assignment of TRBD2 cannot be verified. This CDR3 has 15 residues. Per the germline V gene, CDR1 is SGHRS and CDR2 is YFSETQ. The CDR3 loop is CASSGGTSVADTQYF.

The CDR3 sequence: CASSFGTGGSEQYF. The V gene is TRBV19, the J gene TRBJ2-7; TCRdb's assignment of TRBD1 cannot be checked, as there is no DNA. The CDR3 has 14 amino acids. The germline gives CDR1 LNHDA, CDR2 SQIVND (reference sequence).

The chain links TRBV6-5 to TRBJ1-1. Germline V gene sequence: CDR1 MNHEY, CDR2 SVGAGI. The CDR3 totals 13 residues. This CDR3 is CASSYSIGTEAFF.

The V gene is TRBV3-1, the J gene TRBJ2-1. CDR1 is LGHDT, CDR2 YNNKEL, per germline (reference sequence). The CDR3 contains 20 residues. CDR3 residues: CASSQVLTVGSAENYNEQFF.

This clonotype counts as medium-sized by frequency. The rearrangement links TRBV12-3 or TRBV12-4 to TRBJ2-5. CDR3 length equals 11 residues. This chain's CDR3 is CASSPGETQYF.

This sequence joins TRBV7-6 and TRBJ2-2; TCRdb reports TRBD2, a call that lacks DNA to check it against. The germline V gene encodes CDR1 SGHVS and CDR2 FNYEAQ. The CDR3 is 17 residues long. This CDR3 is CASTTLVAGSNTGELFF.